This is a list of T cell receptor beta chains from one sample in a study of blood T cell repertoires in COVID-19. Measured with immunoSEQ multiplex PCR; TCRdb has only the in-frame clones, and not every one. Seen here are 75,000 to 80,000 clones, approximately 85% observed once, and the top ten hold under 55%. Sequences were obtained from peripheral blood. The receptors derive from a human donor in a cohort sampled during active COVID-19. The CDR3 runs from the conserved cysteine through the conserved F or W. D genes are given only for firm matches. Rows give clone size only sometimes, using once, few, many, or a class for an expanded clone.

-	TRBJ1-2	-	TRBV18	13	CASSPDSSYGYTF	TGTGCCAGCTCACCGGACAGCTCCTATGGCTACACCTTC
-	TRBJ2-1	-	TRBV18	15	CASSPPQAWGNEQFF	TGTGCCAGCTCACCACCACAGGCCTGGGGCAATGAGCAGTTCTTC
-	TRBJ1-4	TRBD1	TRBV28	15	CASSLLTGANEKLFF	TGTGCCAGCAGTTTATTGACAGGGGCTAATGAAAAACTGTTTTTT
-	TRBJ2-3	-	TRBV9	14	CASSVASGTDTQYF	TGTGCCAGCAGCGTAGCTAGCGGCACAGATACGCAGTATTTT
-	TRBJ1-1	-	TRBV5-1	13	CASRFEDSTEAFF	TGCGCCAGCAGGTTTGAGGATAGTACTGAAGCTTTCTTT
-	TRBJ2-7	TRBD1	TRBV7-8	15	CASSLGTGGSYEQYF	TGTGCCAGCAGCTTAGGCACAGGGGGTTCCTACGAGCAGTACTTC
-	TRBJ1-6	-	TRBV5-1	17	CASSLTTSAGYNSPLHF	TGCGCCAGCAGCTTGACTACCTCCGCGGGATACAATTCACCCCTCCACTTT
-	TRBJ1-2	TRBD1	TRBV7-2	16	CASSLVGTAFNYGYTF	TGTGCCAGCAGCTTAGTGGGGACAGCGTTTAACTATGGCTACACCTTC
-	TRBJ2-1	TRBD2	TRBV27	16	CASKKTPGLAGDEQFF	TGTGCCAGCAAAAAAACTCCGGGACTAGCGGGCGATGAGCAGTTCTTC
-	TRBJ2-5	-	TRBV18	12	CASSDSQETQYF	TGTGCCAGCTCAGACAGCCAAGAGACCCAGTACTTC
-	TRBJ1-3	-	TRBV19	16	CASSIWGRGRGNTIYF	TGTGCCAGTAGTATTTGGGGCAGGGGCCGTGGAAACACCATATATTTT
-	TRBJ2-1	-	TRBV9	14	CASSARTAYNEQFF	TGTGCCAGCAGCGCCCGGACAGCTTACAATGAGCAGTTCTTC
-	TRBJ2-3	TRBD2	TRBV9	16	CASSVTSGGATDTQYF	TGTGCCAGCAGCGTCACTAGCGGGGGTGCCACAGATACGCAGTATTTT
-	TRBJ2-3	-	TRBV27	16	CASSLTSDGATDTQYF	TGTGCCAGCAGTTTAACCTCCGACGGAGCCACAGATACGCAGTATTTT
-	TRBJ2-5	-	TRBV4-3	13	CASSQRFGETQYF	TGCGCCAGCAGCCAGAGATTCGGAGAGACCCAGTACTTC
-	TRBJ2-1	-	TRBV4-3	15	CASSQDLLRYNEQFF	TGCGCCAGCAGCCAAGATCTCTTGAGGTACAATGAGCAGTTCTTC
-	TRBJ1-6	TRBD1	TRBV4-1	16	CASSQEGRQGYSPLHF	TGCGCCAGCAGCCAAGAGGGGAGACAGGGGTATTCACCCCTCCACTTT
-	TRBJ1-1	TRBD1	TRBV4-3	15	CASSNSLQGARAAFF	TGCGCCAGCAGCAACAGCTTACAGGGGGCGAGGGCAGCTTTCTTT
once	TRBJ1-2	-	TRBV9	13	CASSTLANYGYTF	TGTGCCAGCAGCACTCTAGCTAACTATGGCTACACCTTC
-	TRBJ2-3	-	TRBV5-1	12	CASSLRGDTQYF	TGCGCCAGCAGCTTGAGGGGGGATACGCAGTATTTT